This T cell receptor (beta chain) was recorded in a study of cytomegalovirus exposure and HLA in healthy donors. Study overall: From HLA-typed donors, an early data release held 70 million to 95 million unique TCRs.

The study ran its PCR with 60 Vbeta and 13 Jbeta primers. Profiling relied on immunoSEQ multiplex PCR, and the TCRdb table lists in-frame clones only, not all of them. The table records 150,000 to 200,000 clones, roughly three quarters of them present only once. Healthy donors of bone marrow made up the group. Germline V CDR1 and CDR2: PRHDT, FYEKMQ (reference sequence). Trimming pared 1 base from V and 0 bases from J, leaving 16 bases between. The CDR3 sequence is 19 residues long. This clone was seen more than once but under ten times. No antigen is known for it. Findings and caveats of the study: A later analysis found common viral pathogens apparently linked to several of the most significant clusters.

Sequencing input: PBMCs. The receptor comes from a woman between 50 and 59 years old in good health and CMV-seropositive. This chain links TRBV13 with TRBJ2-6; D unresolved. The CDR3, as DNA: TGTGCCAGCAGCTTAGTCAGTAGCTTCAGAAGCTCTGGGGCCAACGTCCTGACTTTC. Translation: CASSLVSSFRSSGANVLTF. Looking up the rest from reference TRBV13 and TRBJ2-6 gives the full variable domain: AAGVIQSPRHLIKEKRETATLKCYPIPRHDTVYWYQQGPGQDPQFLISFYEKMQSDKGSIPDRFSAQQFSDYHSELNMSSLELGDSALYFCASSLVSSFRSSGANVLTFGAGSRLTVL.